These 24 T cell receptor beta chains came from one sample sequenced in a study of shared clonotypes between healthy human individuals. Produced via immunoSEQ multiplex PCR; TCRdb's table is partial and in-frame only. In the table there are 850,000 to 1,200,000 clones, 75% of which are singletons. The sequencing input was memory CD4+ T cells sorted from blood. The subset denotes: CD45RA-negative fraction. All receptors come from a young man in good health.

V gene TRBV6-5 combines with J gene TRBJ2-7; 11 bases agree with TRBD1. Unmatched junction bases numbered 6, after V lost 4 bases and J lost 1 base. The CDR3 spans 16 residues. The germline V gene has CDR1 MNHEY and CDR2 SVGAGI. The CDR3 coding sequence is TGTGCCAGCAGTTCCACCGGGACAGGGGGTTCCTACGAGCAGTACTTC. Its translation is CASSSTGTGGSYEQYF.

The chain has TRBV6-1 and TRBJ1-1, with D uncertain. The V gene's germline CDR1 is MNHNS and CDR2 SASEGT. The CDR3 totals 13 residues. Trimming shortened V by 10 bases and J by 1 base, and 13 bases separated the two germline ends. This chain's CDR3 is CANQIRTNTEAFF. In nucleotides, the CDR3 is TGTGCCAATCAAATCCGAACGAACACTGAAGCTTTCTTT.

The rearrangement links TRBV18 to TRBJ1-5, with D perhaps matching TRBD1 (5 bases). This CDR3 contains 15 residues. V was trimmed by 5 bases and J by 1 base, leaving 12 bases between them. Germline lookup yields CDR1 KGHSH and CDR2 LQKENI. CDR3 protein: CASSEIDSSNQPQHF. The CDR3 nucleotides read TGTGCCAGCTCAGAGATTGACAGCAGCAATCAGCCCCAGCATTTT. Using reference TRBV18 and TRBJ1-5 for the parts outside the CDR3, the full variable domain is NAGVMQNPRHLVRRRGQEARLRCSPMKGHSHVYWYRQLPEEGLKFMVYLQKENIIDESGMPKERFSAEFPKEGPSILRIQQVVRGDSAAYFCASSEIDSSNQPQHFGDGTRLSIL.

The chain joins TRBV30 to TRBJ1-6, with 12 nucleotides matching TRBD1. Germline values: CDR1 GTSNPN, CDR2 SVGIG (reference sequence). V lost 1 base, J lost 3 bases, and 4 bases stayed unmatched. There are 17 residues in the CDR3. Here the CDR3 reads CAWSAGTGGFYNSPLHF. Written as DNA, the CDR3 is TGTGCCTGGAGTGCGGGGACAGGGGGCTTCTATAATTCACCCCTCCACTTT.

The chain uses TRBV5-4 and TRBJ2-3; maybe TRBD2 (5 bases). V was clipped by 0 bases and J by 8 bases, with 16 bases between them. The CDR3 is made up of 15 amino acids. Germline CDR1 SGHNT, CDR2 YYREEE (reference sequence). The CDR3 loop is CASSLGSGNLATQYF. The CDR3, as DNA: TGTGCCAGCAGCTTGGGGTCGGGAAATCTGGCTACGCAGTATTTT.

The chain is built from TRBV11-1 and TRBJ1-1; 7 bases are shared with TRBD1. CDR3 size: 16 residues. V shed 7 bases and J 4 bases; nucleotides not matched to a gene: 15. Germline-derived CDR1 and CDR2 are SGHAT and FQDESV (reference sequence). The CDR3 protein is CASTDVQQGKRTEAFF. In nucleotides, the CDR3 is TGTGCCAGCACCGACGTCCAACAGGGGAAGCGCACTGAAGCTTTCTTT.

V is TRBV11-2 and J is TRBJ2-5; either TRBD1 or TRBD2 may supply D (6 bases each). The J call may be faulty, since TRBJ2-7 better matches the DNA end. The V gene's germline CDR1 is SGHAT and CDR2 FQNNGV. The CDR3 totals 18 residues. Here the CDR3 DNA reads TGTGCCAGCAGCTTAATTCAGTCTGGGGGGCCTTACTCCTACGAGCAGTACTTC. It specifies CASSLIQSGGPYSYEQYF.

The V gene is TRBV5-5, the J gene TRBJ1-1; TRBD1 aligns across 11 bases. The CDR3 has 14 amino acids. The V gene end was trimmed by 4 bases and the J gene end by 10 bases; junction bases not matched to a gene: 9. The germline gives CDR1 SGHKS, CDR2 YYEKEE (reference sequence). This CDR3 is CASSLGQGAFRAFF. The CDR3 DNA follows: TGTGCCAGCAGCCTTGGACAGGGGGCTTTTCGAGCTTTCTTT.

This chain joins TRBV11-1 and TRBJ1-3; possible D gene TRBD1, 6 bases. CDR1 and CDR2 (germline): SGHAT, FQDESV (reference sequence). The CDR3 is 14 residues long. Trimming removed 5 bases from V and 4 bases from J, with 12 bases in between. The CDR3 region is CASSMDRTGNTIYF. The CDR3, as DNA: TGTGCCAGCAGCATGGACAGAACCGGAAACACCATATATTTT.

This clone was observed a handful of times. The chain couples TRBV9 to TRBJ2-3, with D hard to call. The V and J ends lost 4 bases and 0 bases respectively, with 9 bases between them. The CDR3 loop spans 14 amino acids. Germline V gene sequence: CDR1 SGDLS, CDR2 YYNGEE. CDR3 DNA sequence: TGTGCCAGCAGCCCCCGTATGAGCACAGATACGCAGTATTTT. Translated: CASSPRMSTDTQYF.

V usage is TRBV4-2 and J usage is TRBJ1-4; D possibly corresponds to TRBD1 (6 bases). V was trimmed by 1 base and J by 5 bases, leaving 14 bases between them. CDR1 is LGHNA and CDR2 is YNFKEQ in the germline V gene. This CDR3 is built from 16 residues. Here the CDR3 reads CASSQAVQGGNEKLFF. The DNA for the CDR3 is TGTGCCAGCAGCCAAGCAGTACAGGGAGGAAATGAAAAACTGTTTTTT.

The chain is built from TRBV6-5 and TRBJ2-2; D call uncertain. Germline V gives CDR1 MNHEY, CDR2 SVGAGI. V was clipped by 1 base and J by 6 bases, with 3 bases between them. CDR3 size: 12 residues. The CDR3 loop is CASSYWAGELFF. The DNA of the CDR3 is TGTGCCAGCAGTTACTGGGCCGGGGAGCTGTTTTTT.

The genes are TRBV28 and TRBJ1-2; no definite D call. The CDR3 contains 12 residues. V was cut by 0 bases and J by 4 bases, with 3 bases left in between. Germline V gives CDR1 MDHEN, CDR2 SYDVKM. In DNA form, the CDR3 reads TGTGCCAGCAGTTTATGGCCCTATGGCTACACCTTC. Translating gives CASSLWPYGYTF.

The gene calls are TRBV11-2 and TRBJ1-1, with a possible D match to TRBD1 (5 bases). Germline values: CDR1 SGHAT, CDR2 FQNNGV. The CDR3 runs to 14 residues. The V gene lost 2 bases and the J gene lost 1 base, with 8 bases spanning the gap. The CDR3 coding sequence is TGTGCCAGCAGCTTATGGGGGGGGAACACTGAAGCTTTCTTT. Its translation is CASSLWGGNTEAFF.

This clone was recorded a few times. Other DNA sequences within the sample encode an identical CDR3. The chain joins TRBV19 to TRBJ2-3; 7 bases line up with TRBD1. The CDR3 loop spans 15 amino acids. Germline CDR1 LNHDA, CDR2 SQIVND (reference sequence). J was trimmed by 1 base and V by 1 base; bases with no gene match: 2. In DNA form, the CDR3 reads TGTGCCAGTAGTATAGGACAGGGTGGCACAGATACGCAGTATTTT. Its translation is CASSIGQGGTDTQYF. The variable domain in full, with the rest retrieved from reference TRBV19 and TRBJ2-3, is DGGITQSPKYLFRKEGQNVTLSCEQNLNHDAMYWYRQDPGQGLRLIYYSQIVNDFQKGDIAEGYSVSREKKESFPLTVTSAQKNPTAFYLCASSIGQGGTDTQYFGPGTRLTVL.

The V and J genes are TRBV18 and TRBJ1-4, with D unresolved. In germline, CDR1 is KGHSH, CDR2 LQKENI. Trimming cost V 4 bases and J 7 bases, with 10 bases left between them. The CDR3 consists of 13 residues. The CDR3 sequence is CASSRVPFEKLFF. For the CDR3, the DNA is TGTGCCAGCTCACGGGTGCCCTTTGAAAAACTGTTTTTT. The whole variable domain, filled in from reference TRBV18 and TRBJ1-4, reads NAGVMQNPRHLVRRRGQEARLRCSPMKGHSHVYWYRQLPEEGLKFMVYLQKENIIDESGMPKERFSAEFPKEGPSILRIQQVVRGDSAAYFCASSRVPFEKLFFGSGTQLSVL.

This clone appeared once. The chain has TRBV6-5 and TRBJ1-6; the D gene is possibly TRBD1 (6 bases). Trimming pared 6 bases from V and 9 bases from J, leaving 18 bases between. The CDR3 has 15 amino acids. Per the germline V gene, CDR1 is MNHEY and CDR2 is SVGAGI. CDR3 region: CASSLGASGSSPLHF. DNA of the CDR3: TGTGCCAGCAGCTTGGGGGCCTCGGGGAGTTCACCCCTCCACTTT.

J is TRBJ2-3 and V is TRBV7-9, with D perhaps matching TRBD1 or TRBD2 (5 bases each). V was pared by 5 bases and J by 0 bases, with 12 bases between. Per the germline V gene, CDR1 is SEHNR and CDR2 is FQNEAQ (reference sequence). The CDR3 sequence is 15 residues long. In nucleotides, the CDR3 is TGTGCCAGCAGCCTCCTCGGGGCTAGCACAGATACGCAGTATTTT. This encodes CASSLLGASTDTQYF.

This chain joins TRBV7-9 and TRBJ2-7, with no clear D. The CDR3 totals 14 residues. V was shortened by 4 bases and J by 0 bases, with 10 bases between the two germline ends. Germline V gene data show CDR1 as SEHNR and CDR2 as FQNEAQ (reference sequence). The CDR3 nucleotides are TGTGCCAGCAGCTATGCGACTGCCTCCTACGAGCAGTACTTC. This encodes CASSYATASYEQYF. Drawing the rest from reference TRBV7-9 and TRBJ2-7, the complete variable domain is DTGVSQNPRHKITKRGQNVTFRCDPISEHNRLYWYRQTLGQGPEFLTYFQNEAQLEKSRLLSDRFSAERPKGSFSTLEIQRTEQGDSAMYLCASSYATASYEQYFGPGTRLTVT.

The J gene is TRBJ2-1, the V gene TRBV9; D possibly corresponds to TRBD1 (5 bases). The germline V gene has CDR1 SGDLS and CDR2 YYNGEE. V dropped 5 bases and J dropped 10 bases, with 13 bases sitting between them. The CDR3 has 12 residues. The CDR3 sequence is CASRGALGEQFF. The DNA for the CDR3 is TGTGCCAGCAGAGGGGCCCTGGGGGAGCAGTTCTTC.

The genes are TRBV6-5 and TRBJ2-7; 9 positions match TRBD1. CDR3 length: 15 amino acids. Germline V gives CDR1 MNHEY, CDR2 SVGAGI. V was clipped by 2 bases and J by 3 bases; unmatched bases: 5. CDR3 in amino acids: CASSYIATGGYEQYF. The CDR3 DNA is TGTGCCAGCAGTTACATTGCGACAGGGGGCTACGAGCAGTACTTC.

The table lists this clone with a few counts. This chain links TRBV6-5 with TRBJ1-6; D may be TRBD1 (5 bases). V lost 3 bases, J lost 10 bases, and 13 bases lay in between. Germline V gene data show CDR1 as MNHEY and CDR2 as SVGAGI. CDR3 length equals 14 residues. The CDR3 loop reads CASSYGGAKSPLHF. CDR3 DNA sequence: TGTGCCAGCAGTTATGGAGGGGCGAAGTCACCCCTCCACTTT.

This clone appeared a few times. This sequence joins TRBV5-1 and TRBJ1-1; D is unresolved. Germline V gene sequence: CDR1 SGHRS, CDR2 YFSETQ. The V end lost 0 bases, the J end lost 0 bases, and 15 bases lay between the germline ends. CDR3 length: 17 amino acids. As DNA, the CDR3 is TGCGCCAGCAGCTTGGGGTCGGTAGGGATAATGAACACTGAAGCTTTCTTT. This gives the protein CASSLGSVGIMNTEAFF.

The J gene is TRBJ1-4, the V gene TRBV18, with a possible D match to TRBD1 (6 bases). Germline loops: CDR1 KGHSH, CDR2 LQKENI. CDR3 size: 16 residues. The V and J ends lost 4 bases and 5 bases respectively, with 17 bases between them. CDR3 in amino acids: CASSLDGGRGNEKLFF. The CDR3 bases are TGTGCCAGCTCACTCGATGGCGGCAGGGGAAATGAAAAACTGTTTTTT. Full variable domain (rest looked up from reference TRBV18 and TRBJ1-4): NAGVMQNPRHLVRRRGQEARLRCSPMKGHSHVYWYRQLPEEGLKFMVYLQKENIIDESGMPKERFSAEFPKEGPSILRIQQVVRGDSAAYFCASSLDGGRGNEKLFFGSGTQLSVL.